The 3 T cell receptor beta chains below come from one sample, sequenced in a study of prognosis after radiotherapy for stage I lung cancer. Using two-round multiplex PCR, the authors amplified TCR beta CDR3 from genomic DNA. Each TRBV and TRBJ gene had its own primer in the first PCR round. TCRdb reanalysed the multiplex PCR reads using MiXCR and keeps one entry per CDR3 protein. The sample yields about 59,000 distinct CDR3 sequences, about 25% seen once. The material was PBMCs, obtained before or after stereotactic body radiation therapy (not recorded which). The receptors originated from a donor aged 50 or older with non-small cell lung cancer.

This clonotype was seen at least ten times. This sequence joins TRBV7-2 and TRBJ1-4, with D maybe TRBD1 (5 bases). The CDR3 runs to 15 residues. Trimming shortened V by 4 bases and J by 2 bases, and 11 bases separated the two germline ends. Germline-derived CDR1 and CDR2 are SGHTA and FQGNSA. The DNA for the CDR3 is TGTGCCAGCAGCTCGCTAGAGGGGACTAATGAAAAACTGTTTTTT. Translating gives CASSSLEGTNEKLFF.

This clonotype was seen ten or more times. The CDR3 spells CASSYLGMSTDTQYF. The CDR3 DNA reads as TGTGCCAGCAGTTATTTAGGGATGAGCACAGATACGCAGTATTTT. The chain links TRBV6-5 to TRBJ2-3, with unresolved D. Germline values: CDR1 MNHEY, CDR2 SVGAGI. The V end was cut by 3 bases, the J end by 0 bases, with 10 bases between. The CDR3 is made up of 15 amino acids.

This clonotype was detected ten times or more. The chain links TRBV5-6 to TRBJ2-3; 7 bases are shared with TRBD1. The CDR3 runs to 16 residues. V shed 5 bases, J shed 0 bases, and the junction held 9 bases outside the gene matches. Germline loops: CDR1 SGHDT, CDR2 YYEEEE. The CDR3 DNA reads as TGTGCCAGCAGGATACAGGGGAAATTTAGCACAGATACGCAGTATTTT. This gives the protein CASRIQGKFSTDTQYF.